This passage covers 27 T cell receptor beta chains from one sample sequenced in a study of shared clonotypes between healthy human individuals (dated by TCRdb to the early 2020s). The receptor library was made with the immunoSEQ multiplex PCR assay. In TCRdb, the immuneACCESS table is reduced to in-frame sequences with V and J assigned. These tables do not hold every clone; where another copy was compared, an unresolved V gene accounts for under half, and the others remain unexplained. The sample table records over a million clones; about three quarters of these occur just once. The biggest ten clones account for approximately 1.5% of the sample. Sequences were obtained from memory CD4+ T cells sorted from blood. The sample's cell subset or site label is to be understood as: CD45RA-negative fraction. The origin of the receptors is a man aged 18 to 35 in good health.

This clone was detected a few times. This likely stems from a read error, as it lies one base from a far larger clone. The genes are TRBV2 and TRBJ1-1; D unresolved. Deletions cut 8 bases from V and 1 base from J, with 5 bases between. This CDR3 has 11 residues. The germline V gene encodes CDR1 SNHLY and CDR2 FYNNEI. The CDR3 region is CASGENTEAFF. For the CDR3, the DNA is TGTGCCAGCGGGGAGAACACTGAAGCTTTCTTT.

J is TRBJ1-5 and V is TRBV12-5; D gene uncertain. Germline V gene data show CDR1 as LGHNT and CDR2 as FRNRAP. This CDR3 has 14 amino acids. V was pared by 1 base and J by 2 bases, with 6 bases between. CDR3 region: CASGLAIGNQPQHF. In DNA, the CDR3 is TGTGCTAGTGGTTTGGCGATTGGCAATCAGCCCCAGCATTTT.

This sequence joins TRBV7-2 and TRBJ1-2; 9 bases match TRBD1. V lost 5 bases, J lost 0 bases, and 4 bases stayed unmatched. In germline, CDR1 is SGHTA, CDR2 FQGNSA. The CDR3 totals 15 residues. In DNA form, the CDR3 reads TGTGCCAGCAGCATGGGACAGGGAGCTAACTATGGCTACACCTTC. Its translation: CASSMGQGANYGYTF.

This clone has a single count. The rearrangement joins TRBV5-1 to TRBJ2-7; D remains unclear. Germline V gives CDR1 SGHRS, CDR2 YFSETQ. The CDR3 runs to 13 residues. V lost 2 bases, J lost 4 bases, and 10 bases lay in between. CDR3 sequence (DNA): TGCGCCAGCAGCTTCGAGGATGAGTACGAGCAGTACTTC. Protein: CASSFEDEYEQYF.

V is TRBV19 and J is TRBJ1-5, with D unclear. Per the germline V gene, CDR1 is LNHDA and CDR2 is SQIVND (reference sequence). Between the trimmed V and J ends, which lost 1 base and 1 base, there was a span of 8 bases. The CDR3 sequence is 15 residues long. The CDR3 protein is CASSIAGDSNQPQHF. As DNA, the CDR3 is TGTGCCAGTAGTATAGCAGGAGACAGCAATCAGCCCCAGCATTTT.

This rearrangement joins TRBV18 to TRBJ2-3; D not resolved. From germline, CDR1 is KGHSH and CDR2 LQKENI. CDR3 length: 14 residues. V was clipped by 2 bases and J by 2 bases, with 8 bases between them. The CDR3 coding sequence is TGTGCCAGCTCACCAGGGCGGATCACAGATACGCAGTATTTT. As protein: CASSPGRITDTQYF.

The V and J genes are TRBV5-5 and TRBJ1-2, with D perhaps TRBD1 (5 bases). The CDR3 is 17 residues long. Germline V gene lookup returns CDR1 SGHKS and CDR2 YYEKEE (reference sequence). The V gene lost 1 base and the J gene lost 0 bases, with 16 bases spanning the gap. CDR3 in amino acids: CASSLKGMGLSNYGYTF. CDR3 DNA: TGTGCCAGCAGCTTGAAGGGTATGGGGCTCTCTAACTATGGCTACACCTTC.

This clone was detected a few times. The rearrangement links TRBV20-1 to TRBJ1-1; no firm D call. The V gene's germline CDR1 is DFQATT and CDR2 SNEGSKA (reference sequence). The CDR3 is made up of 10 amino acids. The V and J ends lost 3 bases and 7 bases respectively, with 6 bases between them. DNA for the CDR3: TGCAGTGCTAGCGATCTTGAAGCTTTCTTT. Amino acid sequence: CSASDLEAFF.

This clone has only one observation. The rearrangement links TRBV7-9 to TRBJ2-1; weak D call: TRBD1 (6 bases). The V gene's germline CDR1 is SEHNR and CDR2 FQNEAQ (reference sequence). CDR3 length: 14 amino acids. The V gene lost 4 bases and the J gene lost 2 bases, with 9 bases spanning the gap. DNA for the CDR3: TGTGCCAGCAGCTCGACAGGAACCTACAATGAGCAGTTCTTC. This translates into CASSSTGTYNEQFF.

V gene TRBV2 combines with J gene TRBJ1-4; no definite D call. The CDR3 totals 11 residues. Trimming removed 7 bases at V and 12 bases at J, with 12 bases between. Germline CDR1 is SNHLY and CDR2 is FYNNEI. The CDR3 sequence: CASTDYKELFF. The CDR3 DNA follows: TGTGCCAGCACCGACTACAAAGAACTGTTTTTT. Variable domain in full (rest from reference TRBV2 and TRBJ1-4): EPEVTQTPSHQVTQMGQEVILRCVPISNHLYFYWYRQILGQKVEFLVSFYNNEISEKSEIFDDQFSVERPDGSNFTLKIRSTKLEDSAMYFCASTDYKELFFGSGTQLSVL.

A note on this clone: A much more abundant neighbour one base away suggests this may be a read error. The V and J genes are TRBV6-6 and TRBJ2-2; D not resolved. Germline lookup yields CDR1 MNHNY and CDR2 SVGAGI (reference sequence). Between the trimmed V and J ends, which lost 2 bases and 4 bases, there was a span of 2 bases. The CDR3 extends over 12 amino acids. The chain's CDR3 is CASSYATGELFF. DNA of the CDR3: TGTGCCAGCAGTTACGCCACCGGGGAGCTGTTTTTT.

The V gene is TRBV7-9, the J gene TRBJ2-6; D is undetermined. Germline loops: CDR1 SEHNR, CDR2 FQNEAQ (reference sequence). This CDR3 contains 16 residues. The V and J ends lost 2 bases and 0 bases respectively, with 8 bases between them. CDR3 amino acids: CASSLTAASGANVLTF. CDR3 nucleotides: TGTGCCAGCAGCTTAACCGCGGCCTCTGGGGCCAACGTCCTGACTTTC.

The chain's CDR3 is CAWSIAYTRTDTQYF. CDR3 sequence (DNA): TGTGCCTGGAGTATCGCTTATACCCGCACAGATACGCAGTATTTT. This chain joins TRBV30 and TRBJ2-3; D unresolved. The CDR3 has 15 residues. Per germline, CDR1 GTSNPN and CDR2 SVGIG (reference sequence). V dropped 2 bases and J dropped 1 base, with 13 bases sitting between them.

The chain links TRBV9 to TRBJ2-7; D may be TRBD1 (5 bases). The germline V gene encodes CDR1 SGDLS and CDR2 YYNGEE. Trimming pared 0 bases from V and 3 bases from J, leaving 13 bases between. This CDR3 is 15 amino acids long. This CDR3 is CASSVGPQGNYEQYF. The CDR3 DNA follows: TGTGCCAGCAGCGTAGGGCCGCAGGGAAACTACGAGCAGTACTTC. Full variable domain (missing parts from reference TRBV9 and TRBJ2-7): DSGVTQTPKHLITATGQRVTLRCSPRSGDLSVYWYQQSLDQGLQFLIQYYNGEERAKGNILERFSAQQFPDLHSELNLSSLELGDSALYFCASSVGPQGNYEQYFGPGTRLTVT.

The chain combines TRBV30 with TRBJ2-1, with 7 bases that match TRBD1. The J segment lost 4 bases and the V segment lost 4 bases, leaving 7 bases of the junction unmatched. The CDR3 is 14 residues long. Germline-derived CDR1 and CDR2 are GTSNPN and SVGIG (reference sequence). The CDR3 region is CAWTQGTLYNEQFF. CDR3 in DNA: TGTGCCTGGACACAGGGGACCCTATACAATGAGCAGTTCTTC.

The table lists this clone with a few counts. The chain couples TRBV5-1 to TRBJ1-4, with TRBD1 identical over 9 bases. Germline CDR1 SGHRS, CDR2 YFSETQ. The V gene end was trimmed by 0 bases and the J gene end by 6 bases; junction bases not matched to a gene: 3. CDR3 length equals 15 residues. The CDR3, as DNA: TGCGCCAGCAGCTTGGGGACAGGGGAGGATGAAAAACTGTTTTTT. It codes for CASSLGTGEDEKLFF.

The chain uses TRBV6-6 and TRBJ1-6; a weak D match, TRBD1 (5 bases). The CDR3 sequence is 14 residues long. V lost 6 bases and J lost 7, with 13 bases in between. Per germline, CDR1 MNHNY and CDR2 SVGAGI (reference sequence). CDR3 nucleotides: TGTGCCAGCAGCCAGGGTCTTAGGAATTCACCCCTCCACTTT. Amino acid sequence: CASSQGLRNSPLHF.

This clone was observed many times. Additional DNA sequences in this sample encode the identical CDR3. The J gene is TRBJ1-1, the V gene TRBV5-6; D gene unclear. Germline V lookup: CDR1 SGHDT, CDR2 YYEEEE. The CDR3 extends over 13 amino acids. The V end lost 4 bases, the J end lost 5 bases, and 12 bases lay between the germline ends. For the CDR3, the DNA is TGTGCCAGCAGCCGGCGGGTTTGGACTGAAGCTTTCTTT. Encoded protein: CASSRRVWTEAFF.

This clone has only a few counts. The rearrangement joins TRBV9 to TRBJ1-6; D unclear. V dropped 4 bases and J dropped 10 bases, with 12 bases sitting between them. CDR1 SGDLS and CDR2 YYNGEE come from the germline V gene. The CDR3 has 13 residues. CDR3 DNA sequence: TGTGCCAGCAGCCGCGGACCTTTCTCACCCCTCCACTTT. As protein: CASSRGPFSPLHF.

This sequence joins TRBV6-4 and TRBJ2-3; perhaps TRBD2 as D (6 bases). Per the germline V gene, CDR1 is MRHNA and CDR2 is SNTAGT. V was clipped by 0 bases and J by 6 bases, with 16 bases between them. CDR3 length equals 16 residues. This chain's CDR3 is CASSDSGTSSRDTQYF. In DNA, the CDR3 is TGTGCCAGCAGTGACTCGGGCACTAGCTCCCGGGATACGCAGTATTTT.

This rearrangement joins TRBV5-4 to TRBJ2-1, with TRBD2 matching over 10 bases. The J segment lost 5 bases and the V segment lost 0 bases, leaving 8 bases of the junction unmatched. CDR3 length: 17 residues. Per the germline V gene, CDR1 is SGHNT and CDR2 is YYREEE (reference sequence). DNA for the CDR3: TGTGCCAGCAGCTTGGGCCTTCTAGCGGGGGCCAACAATGAGCAGTTCTTC. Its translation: CASSLGLLAGANNEQFF.

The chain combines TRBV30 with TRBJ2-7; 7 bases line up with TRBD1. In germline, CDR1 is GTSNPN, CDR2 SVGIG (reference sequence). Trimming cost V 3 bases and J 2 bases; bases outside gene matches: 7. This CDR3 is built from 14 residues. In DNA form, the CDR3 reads TGTGCCTGGAGCGAGACAGGGCAGACCTACGAGCAGTACTTC. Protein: CAWSETGQTYEQYF. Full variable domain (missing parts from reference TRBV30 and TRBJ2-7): SQTIHQWPATLVQPVGSPLSLECTVEGTSNPNLYWYRQAAGRGLQLLFYSVGIGQISSEVPQNLSASRPQDRQFILSSKKLLLSDSGFYLCAWSETGQTYEQYFGPGTRLTVT.

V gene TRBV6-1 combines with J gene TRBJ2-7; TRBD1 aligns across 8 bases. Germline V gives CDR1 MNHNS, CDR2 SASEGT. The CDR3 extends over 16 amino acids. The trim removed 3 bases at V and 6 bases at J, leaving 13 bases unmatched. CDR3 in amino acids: CASSEFRGRSKAEQYF. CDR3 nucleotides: TGTGCCAGCAGTGAGTTCAGGGGGCGCAGTAAGGCCGAGCAGTACTTC.

The CDR3 is CASNGGLGRVNTEAFF. CDR3 bases: TGTGCCAGTAACGGTGGCCTGGGAAGGGTGAACACTGAAGCTTTCTTT. The genes are TRBV19 and TRBJ1-1, with D hard to call. V was trimmed by 7 bases and J by 0 bases, leaving 18 bases between them. The CDR3 spans 16 residues. Germline CDR1 is LNHDA and CDR2 is SQIVND (reference sequence). Together with reference TRBV19 and TRBJ1-1, the CDR3 gives the full variable domain: DGGITQSPKYLFRKEGQNVTLSCEQNLNHDAMYWYRQDPGQGLRLIYYSQIVNDFQKGDIAEGYSVSREKKESFPLTVTSAQKNPTAFYLCASNGGLGRVNTEAFFGQGTRLTVV.

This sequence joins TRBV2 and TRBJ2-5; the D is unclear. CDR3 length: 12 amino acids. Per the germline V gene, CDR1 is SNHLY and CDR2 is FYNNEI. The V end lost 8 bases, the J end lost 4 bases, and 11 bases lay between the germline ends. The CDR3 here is CASGISLETQYF. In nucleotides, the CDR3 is TGTGCCAGCGGTATTAGCTTAGAGACCCAGTACTTC. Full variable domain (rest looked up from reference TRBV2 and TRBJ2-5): EPEVTQTPSHQVTQMGQEVILRCVPISNHLYFYWYRQILGQKVEFLVSFYNNEISEKSEIFDDQFSVERPDGSNFTLKIRSTKLEDSAMYFCASGISLETQYFGPGTRLLVL.

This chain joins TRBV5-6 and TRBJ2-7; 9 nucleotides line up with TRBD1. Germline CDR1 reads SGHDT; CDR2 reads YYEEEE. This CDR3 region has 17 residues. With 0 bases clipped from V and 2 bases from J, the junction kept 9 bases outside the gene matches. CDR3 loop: CASSLGGQGPKTYEQYF. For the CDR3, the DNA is TGTGCCAGCAGCTTGGGGGGACAGGGCCCAAAAACCTACGAGCAGTACTTC.

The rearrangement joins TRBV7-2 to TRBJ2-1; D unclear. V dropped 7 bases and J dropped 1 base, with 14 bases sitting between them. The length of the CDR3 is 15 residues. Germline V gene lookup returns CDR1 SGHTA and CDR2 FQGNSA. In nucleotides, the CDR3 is TGTGCCAGCACCCCGGGCCCCCCATCCTACAATGAGCAGTTCTTC. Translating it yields CASTPGPPSYNEQFF.